This T cell receptor (beta chain) is from a study of tumor and adjacent non-tumor tissue in lung cancer. This clonotype is a singleton in its sample. A junction boundary mismatches the germline segment, possibly from a read error. This sample's RNA came from whole unsorted tissue. A modified ARM-PCR protocol with three rounds of nested PCR amplified TCRbeta. MiXCR was run by TCRdb on the multiplex PCR reads, yielding one entry per CDR3 protein. This sample carries about 200,000 distinct CDR3 sequences, 60% to 85% of them seen once, and the ten largest clones take approximately 25%. The sequenced material came from lung tumor tissue. The sequence derives from a man aged 55 to 70 with non-small cell lung cancer.

The CDR3 is CSTRDPTNVQYF. The CDR3 DNA sequence: TGCAGTACTAGAGATCCGACCAACGTGCAGTACTTC. The chain has TRBV20-1 and TRBJ2-7; tentatively, D is TRBD2 (5 bases). Germline-derived CDR1 and CDR2 are DFQATT and SNEGSKA (reference sequence). The CDR3 runs to 12 residues.